The present T cell receptor (beta chain) was sequenced within a study of a mutant IDH1 vaccine in newly diagnosed glioma. On the study more broadly: There were eight vaccinations for patients, given in weeks 1, 3, 5, 7, 11, 15, 19 and 23. Vaccine dosing followed radiotherapy by 4-6 weeks, or accompanied temozolomide cycles.

The repertoire was sequenced with immunoSEQ multiplex PCR; TCRdb's copy has only in-frame clones and lacks some. Of under 85,000 clones in the sample, more than 70% were seen once. Trimming shortened V by 5 bases and J by 7 bases, and 11 bases separated the two germline ends. This CDR3 spans 13 amino acids. Germline V gives CDR1 SGHTA, CDR2 FQGNSA. Time point noted: week 23, last vaccination. Each dose of the vaccine consisted of 300 ug of mutant IDH1 20-mer peptide, with topical imiquimod. Notes on this clone: Its specificity is not known.

This clonotype was obtained from a woman in her forties or fifties with glioma. The chain links TRBV7-2 to TRBJ2-2; the D gene is possibly TRBD2 (5 bases). This material consisted of PBMCs, taken from a glioma patient whose treatment included an IDH1 peptide vaccine. CDR3 bases: TGTGCCAGCAGCCGTTATAGCGACGGGGAGCTGTTTTTT. Residues: CASSRYSDGELFF.